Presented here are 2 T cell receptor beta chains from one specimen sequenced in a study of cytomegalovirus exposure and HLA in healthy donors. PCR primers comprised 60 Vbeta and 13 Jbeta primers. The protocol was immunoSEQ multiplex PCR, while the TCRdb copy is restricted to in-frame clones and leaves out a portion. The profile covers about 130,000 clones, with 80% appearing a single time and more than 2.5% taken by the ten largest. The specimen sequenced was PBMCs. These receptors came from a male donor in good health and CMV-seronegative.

The CDR3 bases are TGTGCCAGCAGTTTAGCAGGCCCGGAGCTGTTTTTT. This encodes CASSLAGPELFF. V gene TRBV28 combines with J gene TRBJ2-2; D unclear. The germline V gene encodes CDR1 MDHEN and CDR2 SYDVKM. The CDR3 contains 12 residues. Trimming removed 2 bases from V and 10 bases from J, with 8 bases in between.

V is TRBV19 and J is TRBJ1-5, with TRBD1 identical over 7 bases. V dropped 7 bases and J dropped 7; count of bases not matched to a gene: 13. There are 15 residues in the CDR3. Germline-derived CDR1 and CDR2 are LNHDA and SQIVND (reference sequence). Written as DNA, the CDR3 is TGTGCCAGTACCACCTTTACAGGGGCTGGACAGCCCCAGCATTTT. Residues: CASTTFTGAGQPQHF.